Described below is a single TCR beta chain sequence and its context. The data were obtained in a study of blood T cell repertoires in COVID-19. Followed over time, Seattle patients had been enrolled while infection was active. The germline V gene encodes CDR1 MNHEY and CDR2 SVGAGI. This CDR3 comprises 13 residues. V gave up 3 bases and J gave up 3 bases, with 8 bases separating them. In the study's own analysis: Estimates of nucleated cell counts were drawn from the amplification of reference gene primers. Measured with immunoSEQ multiplex PCR; TCRdb has only the in-frame clones, and not every one. V and J calls and clone size come straight from that table; D and trimming were deduced from the DNA. Of fewer than 250,000 clones in the sample, around 86% are singletons; the top ten hold roughly 10%.

This chain joins TRBV6-5 and TRBJ1-1; D may be TRBD1 (6 bases). The origin of this receptor is a middle-aged man with COVID-19, enrolled during active disease. What was sequenced was peripheral blood. CDR3 region: CASSYRQDTEAFF. For the CDR3, the DNA is TGTGCCAGCAGTTATCGACAGGACACTGAAGCTTTCTTT.